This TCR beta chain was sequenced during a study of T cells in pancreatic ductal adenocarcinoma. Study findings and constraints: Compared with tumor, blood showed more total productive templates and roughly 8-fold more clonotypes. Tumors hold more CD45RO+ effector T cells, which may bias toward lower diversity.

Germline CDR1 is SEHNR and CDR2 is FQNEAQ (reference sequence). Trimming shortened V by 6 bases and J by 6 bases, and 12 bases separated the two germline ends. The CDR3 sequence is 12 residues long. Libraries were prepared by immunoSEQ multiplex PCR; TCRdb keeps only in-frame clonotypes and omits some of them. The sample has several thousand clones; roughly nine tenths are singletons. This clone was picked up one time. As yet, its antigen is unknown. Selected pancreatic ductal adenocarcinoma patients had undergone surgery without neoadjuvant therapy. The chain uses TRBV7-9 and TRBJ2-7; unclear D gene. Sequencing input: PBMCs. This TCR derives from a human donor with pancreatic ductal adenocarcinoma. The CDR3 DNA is TGTGCCAGCAGTCAAGAGGTAGGCGAGCAGTACTTC. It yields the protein CASSQEVGEQYF.